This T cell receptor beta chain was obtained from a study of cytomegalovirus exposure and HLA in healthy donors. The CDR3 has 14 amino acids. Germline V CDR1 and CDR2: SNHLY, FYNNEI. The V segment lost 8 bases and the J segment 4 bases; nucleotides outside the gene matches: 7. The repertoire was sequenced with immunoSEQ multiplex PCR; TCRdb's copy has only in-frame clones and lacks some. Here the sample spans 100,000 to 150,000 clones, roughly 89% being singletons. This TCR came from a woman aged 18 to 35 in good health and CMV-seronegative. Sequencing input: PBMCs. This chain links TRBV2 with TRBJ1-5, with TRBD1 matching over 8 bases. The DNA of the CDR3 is TGTGCCAGCCGCTGGACAGGGAGTAATCAGCCCCAGCATTTT. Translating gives CASRWTGSNQPQHF.